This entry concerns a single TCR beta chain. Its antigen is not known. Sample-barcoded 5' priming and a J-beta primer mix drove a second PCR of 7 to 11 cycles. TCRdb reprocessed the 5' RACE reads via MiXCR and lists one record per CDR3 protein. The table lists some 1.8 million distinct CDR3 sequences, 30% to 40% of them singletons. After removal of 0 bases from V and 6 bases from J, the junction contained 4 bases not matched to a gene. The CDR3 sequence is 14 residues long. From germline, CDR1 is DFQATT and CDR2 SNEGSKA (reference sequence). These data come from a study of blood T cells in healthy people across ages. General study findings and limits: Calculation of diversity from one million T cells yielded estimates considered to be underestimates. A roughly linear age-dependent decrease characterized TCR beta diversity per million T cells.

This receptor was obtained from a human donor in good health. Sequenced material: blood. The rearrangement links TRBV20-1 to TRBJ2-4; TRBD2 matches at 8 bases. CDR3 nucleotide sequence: TGCAGTGCTAGAGATCCCGGGGGGGCAAACATTCAGTACTTC. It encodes CSARDPGGANIQYF.